Below, one TCR beta chain is given with its context. Its recognized antigen is unknown. Nothing much larger sits one base from this clone, and base qualities are not available. Receptors were amplified or captured by the immunoSEQ multiplex PCR assay. The table comes from immuneACCESS by way of TCRdb, which keeps in-frame sequences with V and J called. Part of the clones is missing from these tables; in studies checked, under half for an unresolved V gene and the rest for unknown reasons. The sample data list around 80,000 clones, and 95% to 98% of these were observed just once. More than 0.12% of the sample is held by the ten biggest clonotypes. These data are taken from a study of technical replicates of blood from a handful of donors (TCRdb year 2017). The CDR3, from cysteine to phenylalanine, totals 15 residues. Just CDR3 DNA is preserved here, 45 bases in frame from base 1. For CDR1 and CDR2, the germline V gene lists SGHNT and YENEEA. V and J are truncated by 2 bases and 5 bases respectively, leaving an intervening sequence of 15 bases.

Sequences were obtained from T cells isolated from PBMCs. This TCR derives from a human donor in good health. This chain is built from TRBV11-3 and TRBJ1-1; TRBD1 might be the D gene, on 5 matching bases. The CDR3 is CASSLTPGKLTEAFF. The DNA sequence is as follows: TGTGCCAGCAGCTTAACTCCAGGGAAGTTGACTGAAGCTTTCTTT.